Included here is one TCR beta chain sequence, with context. Blood CD8+ and CD4+ T cells underwent high-throughput TCR beta sequencing. The multiple sclerosis controls were treatment-naive patients affected by stable or active relapsing-remitting disease. TEMRA cells were enriched by FACS, while CD8+ and CD4+ T cells were obtained through a negative isolation that was performed magnetically. Random hexamers served to reverse transcribe about 0.5 to 1 ug RNA. By means of immunoSEQ multiplex PCR, TCR beta CDR3 spanning 54 Vbeta and 13 Jbeta underwent amplification. MiXCR was run by TCRdb on the immunoSEQ multiplex PCR reads, yielding one entry per CDR3 protein. The sample consists of under 150,000 distinct CDR3 sequences, 90% to 95% of them appearing once. The sample comes from a study of CD8 T cells in Susac syndrome. V dropped 6 bases and J dropped 8; count of bases not matched to a gene: 6. The CDR3 runs 13 residues. Germline lookup yields CDR1 KGHDR and CDR2 SFDVKD.

The chain joins TRBV24-1 to TRBJ2-1, with TRBD2 identical over 7 bases. The source of this sequence is a human donor with multiple sclerosis. Specimen: CD4+ T cells from PBMCs. The CDR3 is CATSQRGTYEQFF. The DNA for the CDR3 is TGTGCCACCAGTCAGCGGGGAACCTATGAGCAGTTCTTC.